The source of this T cell receptor beta chain is a study of long-term antiretroviral therapy in people with HIV. Regarding the study as a whole: Upon ART, diversity increased but remained lower than transplant donor controls. Clonal populations expanded prior to ART predominated within the repertoire at all time points. Blood draws took place between the mid-2000s and the late 2010s and possibly involved older ART regimens.

Trimming cost V 3 bases and J 4 bases; bases outside gene matches: 3. This CDR3 is built from 14 residues. CDR1 SNHLY and CDR2 FYNNEI come from the germline V gene. To note about this clone: Its antigen is currently unknown.

Samples were assayed with immunoSEQ v3.0 at survey level. Clones were sequenced by immunoSEQ multiplex PCR, and TCRdb holds only the in-frame ones, with some missing. Here the sample spans 30,000 to 40,000 clones, 75% to 85% being singletons. The genes are TRBV2 and TRBJ1-1, with TRBD1 matching over 9 bases. The source of this sequence is a man younger than 35 with HIV. This sample comprised unsorted PBMCs, obtained 1.9 years after starting antiretroviral therapy. The CDR3 reads CASSDGQGSTEAFF. The CDR3 region has the DNA TGTGCCAGCAGTGACGGACAGGGGTCCACTGAAGCTTTCTTT.